The clone carrying this TCR beta chain was counted only a few times. This sample stems from a study of identical twins. One entry per CDR3 protein, called by TCRdb with MiXCR from the 5' RACE reads. This table has approximately 230,000 distinct CDR3 sequences, approximately 7.1% appearing once. The CDR3 spans 14 residues. CDR1 is SEHNR, CDR2 FQNEAQ, per germline (reference sequence). Trimming took 5 bases from V and 7 from J, leaving 15 bases between them. These data are also associated with another study on T cells expressing NK-cell markers. From that second work: Most of the eight sequenced donors were HCMV-seropositive; one was seronegative. In several donors, these clonotypes also led the CD3+CD56-NKG2C+ fraction.

The TCR comes from a woman in her late teens or twenties in good health. What was sequenced was CD8+ T cells sorted from blood. V and J are TRBV7-9 and TRBJ2-1; no reliable D call. CDR3 nucleotides: TGTGCCAGCAGCGACACGACTTTTCCTAATGAGCAGTTCTTC. Translation: CASSDTTFPNEQFF.